This T cell receptor beta chain was observed in a study of Graves' ophthalmopathy and Graves' hyperthyroidism. Germline CDR1 and CDR2: MNHNS and SASEGT. V lost 7 bases to trimming and J lost 0 bases; unmatched junction nucleotides: 3. The CDR3 is made up of 14 amino acids. For this clonotype: Its antigen is not identified.

Only newly diagnosed hyperthyroidism patients aged 18 to 65, with under 2 months' duration, were enrolled. Out of roughly 9.3 ml of fresh peripheral blood, PBMCs were obtained. Amplification targeted the TCR beta CDR3 regions, with RNA transcripts as the source material. Amplification began with first-round RT-PCR using HTBI primers, then second-round multiplex PCR was performed. TCRdb reprocessed the multiplex PCR reads with MiXCR, giving one entry per CDR3 protein. The sample yields just over 600,000 distinct CDR3 sequences, 20% to 25% seen once. Study-level results: Clonotypes were expanded in thyroid at above 0.001 frequency, and most also appeared in blood. Discriminating ophthalmopathy from stable hyperthyroidism, a 13-signature model attained a sensitivity of 85% to 90% and a specificity of just under 84%.

Material: peripheral blood. The receptor comes from a woman aged 18-30 years with stable Graves' hyperthyroidism. Some clones in this sample may be carry-over from other donors' samples. The chain employs TRBV6-1 and TRBJ2-3; 8 bases fit TRBD2. The CDR3 loop is CASTGGFSTDTQYF. Written as DNA, the CDR3 is TGTGCCAGCACGGGGGGGTTCAGCACAGATACGCAGTATTTT.